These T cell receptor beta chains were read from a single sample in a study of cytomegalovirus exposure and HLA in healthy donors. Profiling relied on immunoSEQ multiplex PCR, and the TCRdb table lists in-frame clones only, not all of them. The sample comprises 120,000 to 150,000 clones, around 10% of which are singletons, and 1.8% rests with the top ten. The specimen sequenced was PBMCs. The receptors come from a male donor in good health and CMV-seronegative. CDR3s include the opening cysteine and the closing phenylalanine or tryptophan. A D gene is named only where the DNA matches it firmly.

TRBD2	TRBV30	CAGIAGGTSEQFF
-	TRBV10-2	CASSSRVGLNTEAFF
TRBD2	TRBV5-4	CASSPPGTSGGNTDTQYF
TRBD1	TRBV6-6	CASSYPGGDTGELFF
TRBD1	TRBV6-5	CASSYLGTGPNYGYTF
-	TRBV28	CASSSPSLRAYEQYF
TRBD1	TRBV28	CASSLTGEEGQPQHF
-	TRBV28	CASSFPGIGGITDEQFF
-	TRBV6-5	CASGPRGQETQYF
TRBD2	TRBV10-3	CAISESPTSGYNEQFF
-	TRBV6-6	CASSYSGGLGGELFF
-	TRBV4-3	CASSQVVTGSSSDTQYF
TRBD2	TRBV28	CASSLGTSGSDEQYF
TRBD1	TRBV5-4	CASSSGQASYEQYF
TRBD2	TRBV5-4	CASSPTSDQETQYF
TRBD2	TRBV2	CASSGRLAGDPHEQFF
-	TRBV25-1	CASSEIGGEKLFF
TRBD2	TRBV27	CASSGGLPYEQYF
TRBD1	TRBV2	CASGQGRTEAFF
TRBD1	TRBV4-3	CASSQDRTGEGEKLFF
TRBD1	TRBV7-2	CASSYPYRGPESYGYTF
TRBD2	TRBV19	CASNRGGHPTNNEQFF
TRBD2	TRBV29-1	CSVEVERGGGEQYF
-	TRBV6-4	CASSDSPGRYSYEQYF
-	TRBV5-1	CASSLDAGSSNEQFF
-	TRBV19	CASRRVGTTEAFF
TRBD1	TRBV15	CATSEGAGELYEQYF
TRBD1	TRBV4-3	CASSQRTGENYGYTF
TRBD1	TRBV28	CASSRRDRSVHEQYF
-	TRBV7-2	CASRGGYEQYF
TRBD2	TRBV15	CATTRTSSAVEQFF
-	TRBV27	CASSPRGANVLTF
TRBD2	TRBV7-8	CASTSWGGDEQYF
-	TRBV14	CASSIPSAQFFNEQFF
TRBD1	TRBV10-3	CAISESTGQGADTQYF
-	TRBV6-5	CASRTGNQPQHF
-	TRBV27	CASGAGISYEQYF
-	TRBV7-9	CASSLALREGVGYTF
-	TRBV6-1	CASPRHLANTEAFF
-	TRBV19	CASNNRDENYGYTF
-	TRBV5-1	CASSTTGATNEKLFF
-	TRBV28	CASSLRGFTDTQYF
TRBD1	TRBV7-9	CASSFGTGANSPLHF
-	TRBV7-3	CASSLDGTTNTEAFF
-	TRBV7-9	CASSVRATNEKLFF
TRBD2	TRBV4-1	CASSRTSGGTTGELFF
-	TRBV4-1	CASSQDLGAGSTDTQYF
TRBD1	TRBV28	CASSLGRGGQGDGYTF
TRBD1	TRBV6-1	CASSLRGDNQPQHF
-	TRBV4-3	CASSQALGAALGEKLFF
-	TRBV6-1	CASSEAPGEASPLHF
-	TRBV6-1	CASSEGGGESYNEQFF
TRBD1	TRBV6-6	CASSRGGTGPTYEQYF